The 9 T cell receptor beta chains below were found in one sample sequenced in a study of regulatory T cells in long-lasting Graves disease. Noted time point: persistent/refractory GD, antithyroid drugs over 5 years with positive TRAb. Following extraction of RNA from PBMCs, that RNA was used to make the TCR library. To make TCR beta libraries, researchers used iRepertoire HTBI primers and Arm-PCR of CDR3 regions. TCRdb independently ran MiXCR on the multiplex PCR reads; one entry per CDR3 protein. The sample lists about 470,000 distinct CDR3 sequences; 20% were seen once. The source was peripheral blood mononuclear cells (PBMCs), collected when the disease was refractory, from a patient treated with antithyroid drugs. Receptors originate from a female donor with Graves disease.

This clonotype was seen at least ten times. The V call is TRBV28, the J call TRBJ1-1; TRBD1 matches at 7 bases. V was pared by 5 bases and J by 0 bases, with 9 bases of the junction left unmatched. CDR3 size: 16 residues. Germline V gives CDR1 MDHEN, CDR2 SYDVKM. The CDR3 DNA is TGTGCCAGCAGTCTGAAGGGGGCGATTATGAACACTGAAGCTTTCTTT. It yields the protein CASSLKGAIMNTEAFF.

This clonotype has only a few counts. The CDR3 sequence is CASSFWGVSSYEQYF. The CDR3 DNA sequence: TGTGCCAGCAGTTTTTGGGGGGTAAGCTCCTACGAGCAGTACTTC. V gene TRBV28 combines with J gene TRBJ2-7, with D tentatively TRBD2 (6 bases). Trimming took 3 bases from V and 0 from J, leaving 12 bases between them. The V gene's germline CDR1 is MDHEN and CDR2 SYDVKM. This CDR3 region has 15 residues.

A note on this clonotype: A much larger clonotype is one base distant, so this may be a read error. The V and J genes are TRBV5-4 and TRBJ2-7; no reliable D call. V was shortened by 3 bases and J by 1 base, with 14 bases between the two germline ends. The CDR3 is 15 amino acids. Germline V gene lookup returns CDR1 SGHNT and CDR2 YYREEE (reference sequence). CDR3 amino acids: CASSSYLNTSYEQYF. CDR3 nucleotides: TGTGCCAGCAGCTCTTACCTCAACACATCCTACGAGCAGTACTTC.

This clonotype was counted many times. The chain is built from TRBV20-1 and TRBJ1-5; D unresolved. The germline V gene encodes CDR1 DFQATT and CDR2 SNEGSKA (reference sequence). The CDR3 extends over 15 amino acids. The germline V and J ends were trimmed by 2 bases and 2 bases, with 13 bases remaining between them. DNA of the CDR3: TGCAGTGCTAGAAACCGGGGTTGGGGCAATCAGCCCCAGCATTTT. Protein: CSARNRGWGNQPQHF.

The sample holds many counts of this clonotype. J is TRBJ2-5 and V is TRBV7-9; 15 nucleotides match TRBD2. V shed 3 bases, J shed 1 base, and the junction held 3 bases outside the gene matches. The CDR3 is 17 residues long. Germline values: CDR1 SEHNR, CDR2 FQNEAQ (reference sequence). CDR3 sequence: CASSLGTSGRSQETQYF. DNA for the CDR3: TGTGCCAGCAGCTTGGGGACTAGCGGGAGGTCCCAAGAGACCCAGTACTTC.

A few counts support this clonotype. The rearrangement links TRBV9 to TRBJ2-2; 7 bases are shared with TRBD2. Per the germline V gene, CDR1 is SGDLS and CDR2 is YYNGEE. CDR3 size: 15 residues. J was trimmed by 5 bases and V by 4 bases; bases with no gene match: 8. DNA for the CDR3: TGTGCCAGCAGCTGGGGGGGGGAAGGAACCGGGGAGCTGTTTTTT. This codes for CASSWGGEGTGELFF.

There are many counts of this clonotype. This CDR3 is CASRRTDDNEKLFF. As DNA, the CDR3 is TGTGCCAGCAGACGGACAGACGATAATGAAAAACTGTTTTTT. The V call is TRBV2, the J call TRBJ1-4; a possible D gene is TRBD1 (6 bases). Germline V gene sequence: CDR1 SNHLY, CDR2 FYNNEI. The CDR3 has 14 residues. Between the trimmed V and J ends, which lost 6 bases and 4 bases, there was a span of 12 bases.

The rearrangement joins TRBV28 to TRBJ2-5; 7 nucleotides agree with TRBD2. The CDR3 loop spans 15 amino acids. Germline V gives CDR1 MDHEN, CDR2 SYDVKM. V gave up 4 bases and J gave up 4 bases; unmatched junction bases: 9. Here the CDR3 reads CASSWGGSSGETQYF. CDR3 coding DNA: TGTGCCAGCAGTTGGGGCGGGAGTAGCGGAGAGACCCAGTACTTC. The full variable domain, in which reference TRBV28 and TRBJ2-5 provide the parts outside the CDR3, is DVKVTQSSRYLVKRTGEKVFLECVQDMDHENMFWYRQDPGLGLRLIYFSYDVKMKEKGDIPEGYSVSREKKERFSLILESASTNQTSMYLCASSWGGSSGETQYFGPGTRLLVL.

On this clonotype: This sequence may be a read error, since a much larger clone differs from it by one base. The rearrangement links TRBV28 to TRBJ1-5; D is ambiguous. V was cut by 3 bases and J by 5 bases, with 8 bases left in between. There are 13 residues in the CDR3. In germline, CDR1 is MDHEN, CDR2 SYDVKM. The CDR3 sequence is CASSFRRHQPQHF. DNA for the CDR3: TGTGCCAGCAGTTTCAGGAGGCATCAGCCCCAGCATTTT.